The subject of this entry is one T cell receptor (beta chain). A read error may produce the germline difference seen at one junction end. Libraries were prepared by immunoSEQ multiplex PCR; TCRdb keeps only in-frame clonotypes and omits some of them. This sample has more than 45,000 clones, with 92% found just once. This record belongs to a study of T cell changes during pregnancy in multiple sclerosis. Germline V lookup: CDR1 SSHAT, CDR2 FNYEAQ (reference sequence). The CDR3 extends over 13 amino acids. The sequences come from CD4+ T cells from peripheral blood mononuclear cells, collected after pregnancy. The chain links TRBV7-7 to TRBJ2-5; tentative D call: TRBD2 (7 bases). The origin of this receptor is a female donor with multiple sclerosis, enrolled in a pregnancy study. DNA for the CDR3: TGTGCTAGCAGCCAAAGGGGGGGAGAGACCCAGTACTTC. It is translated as CASSQRGGETQYF.